The text below deals with one T cell receptor (beta chain). The clone's antigen remains unknown. One base away there is no much larger clone; base qualities are not given. The study tested focal radiation therapy combined with CTLA-4 blockade (ipilimumab) in patients with chemo-refractory metastatic non-small-cell lung cancer. This sample is drawn from a study of radiotherapy plus CTLA-4 blockade in lung cancer (dated by TCRdb to the late 2010s). The study in broad terms: Among enrolled patients, 15% to 20% had an objective response and 25% to 35% reached disease control. The paper as a whole reports these results and caveats: After treatment with radiotherapy and ipilimumab, TCR clones that originated in tumors expanded in peripheral blood. The strongest predictors of response, as reported, were early dynamic changes in blood T cell clones along with a rise in serum interferon-beta after radiation.

The V and J ends are trimmed by 1 base and 1 base, leaving 11 bases between them. The CDR3 contains 16 residues, cysteine and phenylalanine counted. Left in the record is the CDR3 DNA by itself, 48 bases read in frame from the first base. From a lookup of the germline V gene (reference sequence), CDR1 and CDR2 are LNHDA and SQIVND. The library was generated by the immunoSEQ multiplex PCR assay. The immuneACCESS repertoire file appears here via TCRdb, limited to in-frame rearrangements. These files lack a portion of the clones; in checked studies, under half of the deficit traces to unresolved V genes, and the cause of the others is not known. This sample comprises 90,000 to 150,000 clones, more than 65% of them detected only once. 4.5% to 6.5% of the sample is in the top ten clones.

The sequence derives from a human donor with non-small cell lung cancer who had a partial response to radiotherapy plus ipilimumab. Recombination linked TRBV19 to TRBJ1-5, with TRBD1 as a weak D call on 5 bases. The specimen comprised peripheral blood, sampled from a patient treated with radiotherapy plus ipilimumab. Read as DNA, the sequence is TGTGCCAGTAGTATAGCCCAGGGTCGGAGCAATCAGCCCCAGCATTTT. Its protein product is CASSIAQGRSNQPQHF.